Many counts were recorded for the clone carrying this T cell receptor (beta chain). Its target is not known. The data were obtained in a study of blood T cells in healthy people across ages. PCR was performed a second time for about 6 to 12 cycles using a sample-barcoded 5' primer and a J-beta primer mix. Each TCR beta cDNA got a 12-nucleotide random molecular identifier. TCRdb fed the 5' RACE reads into MiXCR, producing one record per CDR3 protein. The repertoire holds 1.5 million to 2 million distinct CDR3 sequences, with about 30% as singletons. CDR3 length: 13 amino acids. J lost 6 bases, V lost 1 base, and 2 bases had no gene match. Per the germline V gene, CDR1 is WSHSY and CDR2 is SAAADI. Study observations and caveats: Calculation of diversity from one million T cells yielded estimates considered to be underestimates.

This clonotype was sampled from a woman aged 25 to 45 in good health. Sequencing was done on a sample of blood. The chain uses TRBV10-2 and TRBJ2-5, with 7 bases that match TRBD2. The CDR3 DNA reads TGCGCCAGCAGTGAGTGGCGGGGGAAGACCCAGTACTTC. Translated, it gives CASSEWRGKTQYF.